The rows below give T cell receptor beta chains drawn from one sample of a study of shared clonotypes between healthy human individuals. Method: immunoSEQ multiplex PCR; TCRdb's copy keeps in-frame clones and lacks some. The repertoire holds about 610,000 clones, with about 96% as singletons. Sequencing was performed on naive CD4+ T cells sorted from blood. The receptors shown here come from a woman aged 25-40 years in good health. CDR3s include the opening cysteine and the closing phenylalanine or tryptophan. The D gene is left open where the match is weak. Only part of the rows carry a size: once, few, many, or a class if the clone is expanded.

>TRBD1|TRBJ2-3|.|TRBV27
TGTGCCAGCAGGGACAGGGGGATGACGGGAGGTACCTCAGATACGCAGTATTTT
CASRDRGMTGGTSDTQYF
>.|TRBJ2-7|.|TRBV5-4
TGTGCCAGCAGCACCCGGGACATGGATTTTAAGCAGTACTTC
CASSTRDMDFKQYF
>.|TRBJ2-2|.|TRBV7-3
TGTGCCAGCAGCCCAGTCCGGAACAGCGGGGAGCTGTTTTTT
CASSPVRNSGELFF
>.|TRBJ1-3|.|TRBV5-1
TGCGCCAGCAGCTTGGTGGGGGCCGGGGGACCCTCTGGAAACACCATATATTTT
CASSLVGAGGPSGNTIYF
>TRBD1|TRBJ2-2|.|TRBV5-1
TGCGCCAGCAGTCACTACGGGACAGGATATAGGAACACCGGGGAGCTGTTTTTT
CASSHYGTGYRNTGELFF
>.|TRBJ2-7|.|TRBV18
TGTGCCAGCTCCCCCCCTGGACTCTACGAGCAGTACTTC
CASSPPGLYEQYF
>TRBD1|TRBJ1-1|.|TRBV18
TGTGCCAGCTCACCACTAAATACCGGGACAGGGCTCACTGAAGCTTTCTTT
CASSPLNTGTGLTEAFF
>TRBD2|TRBJ2-1|.|TRBV10-3
TGTGCCATCAGTTCCTGGGAGCGGGAGGGCCCCAATGAGCAGTTCTTC
CAISSWEREGPNEQFF
>.|TRBJ1-1|.|TRBV10-3
TGTGCCATCAGTGAAGGCAGGGAAAACACTGAAGCTTTCTTT
CAISEGRENTEAFF
>.|TRBJ2-1|.|TRBV28
TGTGCCAGCAGCCCCGTCCCTTCTATTAATGAGCAGTTCTTC
CASSPVPSINEQFF
>.|TRBJ2-7|.|TRBV7-9
TGTGCCAGCAGCTTATCCGTCGAGCAGTACTTC
CASSLSVEQYF
>TRBD1|TRBJ1-5|.|TRBV9
TGTGCCAGCAGCGAGGGGACAGCCTTAGGGCAGCCCCAGCATTTT
CASSEGTALGQPQHF
>.|TRBJ2-1|.|TRBV6-1
TGTGCCAGCATGCCCTCCTCGGGCAATGAGCAGTTCTTC
CASMPSSGNEQFF
>TRBD2|TRBJ2-1|.|TRBV4-1
TGCGCCAGCAGCCGCGGACTAGTCCGGTCCGTAAACAATGAGCAGTTCTTC
CASSRGLVRSVNNEQFF
>.|TRBJ1-1|.|TRBV6-5
TGTGCCAGCAGTTACATTAGGGACAAGGAGGTTCCTGAAGCTTTCTTT
CASSYIRDKEVPEAFF
>.|TRBJ2-7|.|TRBV10-3
TGTGCCATCGGAGACAGGCTAGCCTACGAGCAGTACTTC
CAIGDRLAYEQYF
>.|TRBJ2-2|.|TRBV6-6
TGTGCCAGCAGTACGCGGGAAGCGAACACCGGGGAGCTGTTTTTT
CASSTREANTGELFF
>.|TRBJ2-7|.|TRBV2
TGTGCCAGCAGTGACCGCCCCGAGCAGTACTTC
CASSDRPEQYF
>.|TRBJ1-3|.|TRBV4-1
TGCGCCAGCAGCCACTACCAAACGGGGTTGCCTGGAAACACCATATATTTT
CASSHYQTGLPGNTIYF
>TRBD2|TRBJ2-1|once|TRBV30
TGTGCCTGGAGTCCCCGGTTAGCGGGGCCCTACAATGAGCAGTTCTTC
CAWSPRLAGPYNEQFF
>.|TRBJ2-7|.|TRBV28
TGTGCCAGCAGTGCCCCCGGTTACGAGCAGTACTTT
CASSAPGYEQYF
>TRBD1|TRBJ1-1|.|TRBV11-2
TGTGCCAGCAGCTCTGGGACAGGGCTCGTCACTGAAGCTTTCTTT
CASSSGTGLVTEAFF
>TRBD2|TRBJ2-5|.|TRBV5-1
TGCGCCAGCAGCACCGGACTAGCGGGAGAGACCCAGTACTTC
CASSTGLAGETQYF
>.|TRBJ2-1|.|TRBV5-4
TGTGCCAGCAGCCGCCCGCGGAGCAATGAGCAGTTCTTC
CASSRPRSNEQFF
>TRBD2|TRBJ2-1|once|TRBV29-1
TGCAGCGTCCCCGGGACTAGCGGGAGCATTTTTAACAATGAGCAGTTCTTC
CSVPGTSGSIFNNEQFF
>TRBD1|TRBJ2-1|.|TRBV5-4
TGTGCCAGCAGCTTGGCGGTATCAGGGACAGATGAGCAGTTCTTC
CASSLAVSGTDEQFF
>TRBD2|TRBJ2-1|.|TRBV14
TGTGCCAGCAGCCAAGATGCGGGAGGGCTTTACAATGAGCAGTTCTTC
CASSQDAGGLYNEQFF
>TRBD2|TRBJ2-5|.|TRBV6-1
TGTGCCACAGGACTAGCGGAGACCCAGTACTTC
CATGLAETQYF
>TRBD1|TRBJ2-3|.|TRBV14
TGTGCCAGCAGCCGGGGACAGAGATTCACAGATACGCAGTATTTT
CASSRGQRFTDTQYF
>.|TRBJ2-1|.|TRBV1
TGCACCAGCAGCCGTAGCTGGACTAGGGATTACAATGAGCAGTTCTTC
CTSSRSWTRDYNEQFF
>.|TRBJ1-2|.|TRBV7-9
TGTGCCAGCAGCTTAGCGCCCGCGGGACGGAACTATGGCTACACCTTC
CASSLAPAGRNYGYTF
>.|TRBJ1-2|.|TRBV19
TGTGCCAGTAGTATGCGGGGGGCCTATGGCTACACCTTC
CASSMRGAYGYTF
>.|TRBJ1-1|.|TRBV19
TGTGCCAGTAGTGACCGACAGTCGAACACTGAAGCTTTCTTT
CASSDRQSNTEAFF
>.|TRBJ2-3|.|TRBV5-4
TGTGCCAGCAGCTTGGCCGGGCACACAGATACGCAGTATTTT
CASSLAGHTDTQYF
>.|TRBJ2-7|.|TRBV27
TGTGCCAGCAGTTTACATATGAGATACTCCCCCTCCTACGAGCAGTACTTC
CASSLHMRYSPSYEQYF
>.|TRBJ1-5|.|TRBV5-8
TGTGCCAGCAGCTTGTTACTTAGCAATCAGCCCCAGCATTTT
CASSLLLSNQPQHF
>.|TRBJ2-1|.|TRBV5-1
TGCGCCAGCAGCTTGGAGGGGACTCCAATCAATGAGCAGTTCTTC
CASSLEGTPINEQFF
>.|TRBJ2-5|.|TRBV9
TGTGCCAGCAGCGTAGCTGGAGCGGGCCCTCCGAGAGCCCAGTACTTC
CASSVAGAGPPRAQYF
>TRBD1|TRBJ2-5|.|TRBV19
TGTGCCAGTAGCACCGGGACAGAAGAGACCCAGTACTTC
CASSTGTEETQYF
>.|TRBJ2-7|.|TRBV4-1
TGCGCCAGCAGCCACAGGGTCAACTACGAGCAGTACTTC
CASSHRVNYEQYF
>TRBD2|TRBJ2-5|.|TRBV28
TGTGCCAGCAGTCCGGGACTAGCGGGGCCCCAAGAGACCCAGTACTTC
CASSPGLAGPQETQYF
>.|TRBJ1-2|.|TRBV28
TGTGCCAGCAGTCCCTGGGACCCGAATTTCTATGGCTACACCTTC
CASSPWDPNFYGYTF
>.|TRBJ2-7|.|TRBV6-5
TGTGCCAGCAAAGGGCAGGGTTCCTACGAGCAGTACTTC
CASKGQGSYEQYF
>.|TRBJ1-1|.|TRBV20-1
TGCAGTGCTAGTCGAGGGCCTGAAGCTTTCTTT
CSASRGPEAFF
>.|TRBJ2-1|.|TRBV4-1
TGCGCCAGCAGTCCGCTGGGGAGAGAGAAGGGTAGTGAGCAGTTCTTC
CASSPLGREKGSEQFF
>.|TRBJ2-1|.|TRBV5-1
TGCGCCAGCAGCTTGGATGGGCAGGTCAGCTCCTACAATGAGCAGTTCTTC
CASSLDGQVSSYNEQFF
>TRBD2|TRBJ2-1|.|TRBV5-1
TGCGCCAGCAGTCGACGCGGGAGGGAAAAAAGGAGCTCCTACAATGAGCAGTTCTTC
CASSRRGREKRSSYNEQFF
>TRBD2|TRBJ2-1|.|TRBV19
TGTGCCAGTAGCCGGGGGACTAGCGGCTACAATGAGCAGTTCTTC
CASSRGTSGYNEQFF
>TRBD1|TRBJ2-1|once|TRBV28
TGTGGCCTACAGGGGTCGACGGACAATGAGCAGTTCTTC
CGLQGSTDNEQFF
>.|TRBJ2-7|.|TRBV6-1
TGTGCCAGCAGTGATCAGGCATCCTACGAGCAGTACTTC
CASSDQASYEQYF
>.|TRBJ2-7|.|TRBV2
TGTGCCAGCAGTGAGGGGCGGTATACCTACGAGCAGTACTTC
CASSEGRYTYEQYF
>TRBD1|TRBJ2-7|.|TRBV6-1
TGTGCCAGCAGTAACCGGGACAGGGGAACCTACGAGCAGTACTTC
CASSNRDRGTYEQYF
>.|TRBJ2-5|.|TRBV28
TGTGCCAGCAGTTTTCCCCATCTCCAAGCAAGGGGCCAGTACTTC
CASSFPHLQARGQYF
>.|TRBJ1-1|.|TRBV5-6
TGTGCCAGCAGCTTGAAACTTAACACTGAAGCTTTCTTT
CASSLKLNTEAFF
>.|TRBJ2-3|.|TRBV27
TGTGCCAGCAGTTTAGGAGGTCCTAGATCAGATACGCAGTATTTT
CASSLGGPRSDTQYF
>TRBD1|TRBJ2-1|.|TRBV6-5
TGTGCCAGCAGTTCGTCGGGACAGGCCTACAATGAGCAGTTCTTC
CASSSSGQAYNEQFF